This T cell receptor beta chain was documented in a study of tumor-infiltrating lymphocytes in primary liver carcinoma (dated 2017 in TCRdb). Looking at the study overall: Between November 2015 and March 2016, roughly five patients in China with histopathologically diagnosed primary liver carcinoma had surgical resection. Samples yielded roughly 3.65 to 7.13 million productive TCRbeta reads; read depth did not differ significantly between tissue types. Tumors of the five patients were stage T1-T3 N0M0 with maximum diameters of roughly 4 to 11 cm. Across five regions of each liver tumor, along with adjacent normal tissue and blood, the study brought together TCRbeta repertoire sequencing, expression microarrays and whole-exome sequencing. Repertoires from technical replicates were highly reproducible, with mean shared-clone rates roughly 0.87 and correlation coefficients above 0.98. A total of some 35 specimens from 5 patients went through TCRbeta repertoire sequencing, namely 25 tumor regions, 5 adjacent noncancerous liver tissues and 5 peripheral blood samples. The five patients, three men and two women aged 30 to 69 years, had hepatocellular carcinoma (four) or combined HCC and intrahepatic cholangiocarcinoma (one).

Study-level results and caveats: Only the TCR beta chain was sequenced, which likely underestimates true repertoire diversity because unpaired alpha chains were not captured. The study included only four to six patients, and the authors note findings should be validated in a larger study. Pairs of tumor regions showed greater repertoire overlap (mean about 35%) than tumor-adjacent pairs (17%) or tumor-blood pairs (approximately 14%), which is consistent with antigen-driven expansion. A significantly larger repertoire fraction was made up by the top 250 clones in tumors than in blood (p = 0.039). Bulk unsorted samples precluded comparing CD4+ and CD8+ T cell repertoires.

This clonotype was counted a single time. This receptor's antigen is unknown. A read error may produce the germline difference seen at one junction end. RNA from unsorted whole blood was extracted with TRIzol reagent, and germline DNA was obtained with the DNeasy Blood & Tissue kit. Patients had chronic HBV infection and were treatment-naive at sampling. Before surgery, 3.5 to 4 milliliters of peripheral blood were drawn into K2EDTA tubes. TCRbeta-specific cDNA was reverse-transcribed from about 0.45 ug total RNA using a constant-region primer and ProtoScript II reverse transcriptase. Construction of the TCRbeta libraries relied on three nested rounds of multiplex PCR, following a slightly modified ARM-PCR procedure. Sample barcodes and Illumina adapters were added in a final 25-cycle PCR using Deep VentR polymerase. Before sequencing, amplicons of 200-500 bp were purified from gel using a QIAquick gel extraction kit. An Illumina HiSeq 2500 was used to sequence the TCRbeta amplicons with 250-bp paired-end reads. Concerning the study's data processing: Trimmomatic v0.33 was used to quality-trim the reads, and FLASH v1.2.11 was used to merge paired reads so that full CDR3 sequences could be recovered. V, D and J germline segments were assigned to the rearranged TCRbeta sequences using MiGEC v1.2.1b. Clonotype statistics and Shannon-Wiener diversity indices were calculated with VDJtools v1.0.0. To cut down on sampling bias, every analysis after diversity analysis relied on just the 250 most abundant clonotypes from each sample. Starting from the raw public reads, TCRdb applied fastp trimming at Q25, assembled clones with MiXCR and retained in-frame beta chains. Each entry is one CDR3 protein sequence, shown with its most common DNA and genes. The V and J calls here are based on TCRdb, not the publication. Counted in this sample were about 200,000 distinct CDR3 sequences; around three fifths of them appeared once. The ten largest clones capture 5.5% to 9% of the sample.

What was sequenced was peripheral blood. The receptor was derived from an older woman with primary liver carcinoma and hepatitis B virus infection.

For the CDR3, the sequence is CTSSGTASLTSYEQYF. The DNA sequence reads TGTACCAGCAGCGGGACTGCTAGCCTAACCTCCTACGAGCAGTACTTC. The chain is made from TRBV12-3 or TRBV12-4 and TRBJ2-7; 7 of the junction bases match TRBD2. The CDR3, from cysteine to phenylalanine, totals 16 residues. Only the CDR3 region is kept as DNA, spanning 48 bases read in frame from base 1.